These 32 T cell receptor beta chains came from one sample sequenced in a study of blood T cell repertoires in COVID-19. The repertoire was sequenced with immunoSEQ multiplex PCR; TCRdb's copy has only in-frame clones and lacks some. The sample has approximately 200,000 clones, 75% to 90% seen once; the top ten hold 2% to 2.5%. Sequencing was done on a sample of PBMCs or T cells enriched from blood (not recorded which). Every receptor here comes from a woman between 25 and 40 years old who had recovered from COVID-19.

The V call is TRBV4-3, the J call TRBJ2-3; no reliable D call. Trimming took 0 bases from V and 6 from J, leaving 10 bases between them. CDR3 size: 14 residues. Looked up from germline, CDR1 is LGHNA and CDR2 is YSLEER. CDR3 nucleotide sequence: TGCGCCAGCAGCCAAGATCAGCTGGGCGATACGCAGTATTTT. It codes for CASSQDQLGDTQYF.

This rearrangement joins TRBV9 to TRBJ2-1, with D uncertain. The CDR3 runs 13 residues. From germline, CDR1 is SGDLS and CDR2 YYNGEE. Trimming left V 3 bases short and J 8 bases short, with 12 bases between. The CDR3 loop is CASSDPTLDEQFF. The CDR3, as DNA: TGTGCCAGCAGCGACCCGACTCTGGATGAGCAGTTCTTC.

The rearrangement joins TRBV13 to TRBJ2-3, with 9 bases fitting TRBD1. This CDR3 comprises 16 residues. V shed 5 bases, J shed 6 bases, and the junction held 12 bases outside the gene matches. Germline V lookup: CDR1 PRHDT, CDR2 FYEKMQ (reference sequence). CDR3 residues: CASSPGQGTSLDTQYF. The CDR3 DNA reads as TGTGCCAGCAGCCCCGGACAGGGGACCTCGTTGGATACGCAGTATTTT.

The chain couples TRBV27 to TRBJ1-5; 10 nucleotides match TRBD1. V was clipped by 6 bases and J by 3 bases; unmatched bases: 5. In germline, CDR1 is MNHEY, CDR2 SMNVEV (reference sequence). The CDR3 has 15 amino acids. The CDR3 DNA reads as TGTGCCAGCAGAAAGGACAGGGGGATCAATCAGCCCCAGCATTTT. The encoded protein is CASRKDRGINQPQHF.

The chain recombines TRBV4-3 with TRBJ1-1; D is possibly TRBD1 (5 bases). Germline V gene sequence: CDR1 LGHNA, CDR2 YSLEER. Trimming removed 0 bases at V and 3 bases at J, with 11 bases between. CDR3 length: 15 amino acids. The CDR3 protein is CASSQEGGVYTEAFF. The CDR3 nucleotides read TGCGCCAGCAGCCAAGAGGGGGGGGTGTACACTGAAGCTTTCTTT.

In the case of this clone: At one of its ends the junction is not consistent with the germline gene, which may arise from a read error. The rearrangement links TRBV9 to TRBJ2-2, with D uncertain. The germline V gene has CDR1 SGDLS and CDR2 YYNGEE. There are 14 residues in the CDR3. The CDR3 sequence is CASSVEPKTGELFF. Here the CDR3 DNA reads TGTGCCAGCAGCGTAGAGCCGAAGACCGGGGAGCTGTTTTTT. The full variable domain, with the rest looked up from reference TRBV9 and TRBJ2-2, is DSGVTQTPKHLITATGQRVTLRCSPRSGDLSVYWYQQSLDQGLQFLIQYYNGEERAKGNILERFSAQQFPDLHSELNLSSLELGDSALYFCASSVEPKTGELFFGEGSRLTVL.

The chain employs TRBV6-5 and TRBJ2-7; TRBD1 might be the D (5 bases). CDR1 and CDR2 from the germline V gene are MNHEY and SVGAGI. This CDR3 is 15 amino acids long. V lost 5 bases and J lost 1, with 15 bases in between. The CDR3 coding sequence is TGTGCCAGCAGTCGACAGAAGCCTTTTTCCTACGAGCAGTACTTC. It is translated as CASSRQKPFSYEQYF.

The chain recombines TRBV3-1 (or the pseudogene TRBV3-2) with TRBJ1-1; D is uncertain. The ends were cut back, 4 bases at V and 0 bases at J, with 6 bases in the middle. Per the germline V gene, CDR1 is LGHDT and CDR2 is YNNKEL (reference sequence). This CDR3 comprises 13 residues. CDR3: CASSPRMNTEAFF. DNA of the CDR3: TGTGCCAGCAGCCCCAGAATGAACACTGAAGCTTTCTTT.

CDR3 nucleotides: TGTGCCAGCAGCTCCCTTGATGGCGGGAGAAGGTCCTACGAGCAGTACTTC. It is translated as CASSSLDGGRRSYEQYF. The V call is TRBV7-9, the J call TRBJ2-7, with TRBD2 identical over 7 bases. The V gene's germline CDR1 is SEHNR and CDR2 FQNEAQ (reference sequence). The CDR3 loop spans 17 amino acids. With V trimmed by 4 bases and J by 1 base, 13 bases remained unmatched.

The DNA for the CDR3 is TGTGCCAGCACCTGGTCAGGGGGGACTGAAGCTTTCTTT. This encodes CASTWSGGTEAFF. This rearrangement joins TRBV27 to TRBJ1-1, with TRBD1 matching over 7 bases. CDR1 is MNHEY, CDR2 SMNVEV, per germline (reference sequence). The CDR3 contains 13 residues. With 7 bases clipped from V and 5 bases from J, the junction kept 7 bases outside the gene matches.

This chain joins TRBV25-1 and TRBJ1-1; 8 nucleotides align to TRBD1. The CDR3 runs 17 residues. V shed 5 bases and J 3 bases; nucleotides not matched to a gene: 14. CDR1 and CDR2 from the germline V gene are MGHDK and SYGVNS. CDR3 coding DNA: TGTGCCAGCAGTAGGACAGGGAGGTTGGCGAGGGACACTGAAGCTTTCTTT. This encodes CASSRTGRLARDTEAFF.

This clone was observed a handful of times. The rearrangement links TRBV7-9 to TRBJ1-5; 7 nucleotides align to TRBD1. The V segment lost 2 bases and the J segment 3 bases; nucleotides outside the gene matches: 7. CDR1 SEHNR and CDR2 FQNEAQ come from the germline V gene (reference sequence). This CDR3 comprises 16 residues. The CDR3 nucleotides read TGTGCCAGCAGCTTAAGCACAGGGGAGATCAATCAGCCCCAGCATTTT. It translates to CASSLSTGEINQPQHF.

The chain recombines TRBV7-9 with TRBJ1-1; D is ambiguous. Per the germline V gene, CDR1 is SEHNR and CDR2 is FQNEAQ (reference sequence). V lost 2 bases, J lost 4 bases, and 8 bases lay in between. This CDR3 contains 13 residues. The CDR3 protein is CASSLSGLTEAFF. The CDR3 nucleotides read TGTGCCAGCAGCTTAAGTGGGCTCACTGAAGCTTTCTTT.

CDR3 coding DNA: TGTGCCAGCAGCCGACTAGCGGGATACAATGAGCAGTTCTTC. Its protein product is CASSRLAGYNEQFF. The chain employs TRBV11-2 and TRBJ2-1; 11 bases map to TRBD2. V gave up 5 bases and J gave up 4 bases; unmatched junction bases: 1. CDR1 SGHAT and CDR2 FQNNGV come from the germline V gene. This CDR3 has 14 amino acids.

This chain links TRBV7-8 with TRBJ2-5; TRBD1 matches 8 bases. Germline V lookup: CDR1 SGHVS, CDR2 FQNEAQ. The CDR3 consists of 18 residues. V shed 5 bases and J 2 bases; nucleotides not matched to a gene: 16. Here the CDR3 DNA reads TGTGCCAGCAGCCTTGGGACAGGAGATTTGCTGAGGCAAGAGACCCAGTACTTC. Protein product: CASSLGTGDLLRQETQYF. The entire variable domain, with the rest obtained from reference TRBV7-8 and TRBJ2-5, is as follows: GAGVSQSPRYKVAKRGQDVALRCDPISGHVSLFWYQQALGQGPEFLTYFQNEAQLDKSGLPSDRFFAERPEGSVSTLKIQRTQQEDSAVYLCASSLGTGDLLRQETQYFGPGTRLLVL.

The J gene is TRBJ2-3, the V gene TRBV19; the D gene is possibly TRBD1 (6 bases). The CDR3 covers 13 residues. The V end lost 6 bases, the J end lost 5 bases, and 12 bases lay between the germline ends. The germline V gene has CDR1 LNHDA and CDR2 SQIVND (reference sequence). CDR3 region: CASRQTRGDTQYF. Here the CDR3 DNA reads TGTGCCAGTAGGCAAACCAGGGGAGATACGCAGTATTTT.

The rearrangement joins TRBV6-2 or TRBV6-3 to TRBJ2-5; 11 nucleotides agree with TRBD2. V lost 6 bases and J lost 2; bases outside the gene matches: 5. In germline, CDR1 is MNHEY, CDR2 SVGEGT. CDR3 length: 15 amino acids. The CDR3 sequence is CASSKTSGAQETQYF. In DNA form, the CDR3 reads TGTGCCAGCAGCAAGACTAGCGGGGCACAAGAGACCCAGTACTTC.

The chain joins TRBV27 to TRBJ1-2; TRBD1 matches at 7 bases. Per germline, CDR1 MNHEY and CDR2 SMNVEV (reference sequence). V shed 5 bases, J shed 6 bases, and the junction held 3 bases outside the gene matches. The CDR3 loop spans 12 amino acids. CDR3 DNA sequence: TGTGCCAGCAGTCTTAGGGGGCATGGCTACACCTTC. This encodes CASSLRGHGYTF.

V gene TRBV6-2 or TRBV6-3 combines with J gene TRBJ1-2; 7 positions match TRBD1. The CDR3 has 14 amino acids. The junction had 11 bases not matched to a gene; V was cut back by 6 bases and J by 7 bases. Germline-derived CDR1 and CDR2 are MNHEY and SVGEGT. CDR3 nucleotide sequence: TGTGCCAGCAGCTCCGTACAGGGGAGATCTGGCTACACCTTC. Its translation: CASSSVQGRSGYTF.

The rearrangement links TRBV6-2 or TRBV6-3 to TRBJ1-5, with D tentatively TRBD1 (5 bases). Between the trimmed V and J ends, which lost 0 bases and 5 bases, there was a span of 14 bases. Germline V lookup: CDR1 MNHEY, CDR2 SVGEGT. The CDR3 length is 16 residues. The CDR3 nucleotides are TGTGCCAGCAGTTACTCCGGCGGGGGTGGAGATCAGCCCCAGCATTTT. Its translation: CASSYSGGGGDQPQHF.

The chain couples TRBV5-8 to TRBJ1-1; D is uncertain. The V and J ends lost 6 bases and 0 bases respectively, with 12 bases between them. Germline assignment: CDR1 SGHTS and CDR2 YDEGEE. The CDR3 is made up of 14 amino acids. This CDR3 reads CASIILQLNTEAFF. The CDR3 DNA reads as TGTGCCAGCATCATCCTACAGTTGAACACTGAAGCTTTCTTT.

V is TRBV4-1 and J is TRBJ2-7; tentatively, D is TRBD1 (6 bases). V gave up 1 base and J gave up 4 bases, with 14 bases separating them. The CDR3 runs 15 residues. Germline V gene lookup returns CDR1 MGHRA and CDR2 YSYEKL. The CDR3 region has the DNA TGCGCCAGCAGCCAAGGGGAAGGGGGAATGTACGAGCAGTACTTC. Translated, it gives CASSQGEGGMYEQYF.

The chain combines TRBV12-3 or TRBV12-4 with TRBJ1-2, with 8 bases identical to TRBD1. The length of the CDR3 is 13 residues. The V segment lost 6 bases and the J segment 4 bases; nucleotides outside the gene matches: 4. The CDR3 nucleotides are TGTGCCAGCAGGGACAGGGAGGGCTATGGCTACACCTTC. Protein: CASRDREGYGYTF.

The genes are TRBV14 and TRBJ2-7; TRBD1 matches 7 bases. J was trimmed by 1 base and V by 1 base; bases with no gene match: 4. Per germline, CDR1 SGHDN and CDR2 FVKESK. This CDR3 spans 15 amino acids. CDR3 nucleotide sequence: TGTGCCAGCAGCCAAGTGTCAGGGGGTTCCTACGAGCAGTACTTC. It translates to CASSQVSGGSYEQYF.

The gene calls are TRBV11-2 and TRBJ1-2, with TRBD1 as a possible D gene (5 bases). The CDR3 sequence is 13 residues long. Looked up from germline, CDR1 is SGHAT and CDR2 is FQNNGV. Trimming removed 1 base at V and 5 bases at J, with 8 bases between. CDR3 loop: CASSLVAGYGYTF. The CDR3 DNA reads TGTGCCAGCAGCTTAGTGGCAGGGTATGGCTACACCTTC.

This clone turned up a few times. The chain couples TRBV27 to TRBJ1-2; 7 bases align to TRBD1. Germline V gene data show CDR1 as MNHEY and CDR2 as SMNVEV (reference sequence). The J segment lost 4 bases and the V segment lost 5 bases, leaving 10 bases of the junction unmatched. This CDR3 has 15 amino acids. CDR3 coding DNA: TGTGCCAGCAGTATCCGGGACAGCCCATTCTATGGCTACACCTTC. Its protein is CASSIRDSPFYGYTF.

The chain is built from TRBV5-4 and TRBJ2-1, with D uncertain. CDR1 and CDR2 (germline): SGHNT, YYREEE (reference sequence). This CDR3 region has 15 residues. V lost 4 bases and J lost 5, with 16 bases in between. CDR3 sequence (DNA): TGTGCCAGCAGCCCCCCCGCCCCCAACAACAATGAGCAGTTCTTC. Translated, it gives CASSPPAPNNNEQFF.

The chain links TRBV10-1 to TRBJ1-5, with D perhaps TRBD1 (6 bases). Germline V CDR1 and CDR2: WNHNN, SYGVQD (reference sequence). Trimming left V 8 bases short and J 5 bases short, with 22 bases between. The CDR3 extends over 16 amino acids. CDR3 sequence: CASRSHLQGRDQPQHF. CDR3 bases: TGCGCCAGCCGGAGTCATCTACAGGGAAGAGATCAGCCCCAGCATTTT.

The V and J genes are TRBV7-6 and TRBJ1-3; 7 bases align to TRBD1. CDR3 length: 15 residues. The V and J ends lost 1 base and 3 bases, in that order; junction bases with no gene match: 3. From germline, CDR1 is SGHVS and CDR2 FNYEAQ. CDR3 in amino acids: CASSLEGGSGNTIYF. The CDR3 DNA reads TGTGCCAGCAGCTTAGAAGGGGGCAGTGGAAACACCATATATTTT.

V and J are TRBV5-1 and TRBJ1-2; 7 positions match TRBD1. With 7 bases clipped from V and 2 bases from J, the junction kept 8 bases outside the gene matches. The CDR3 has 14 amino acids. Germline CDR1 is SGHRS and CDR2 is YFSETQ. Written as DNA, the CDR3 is TGCGCCAGCCGACGAGGGGACAGCAACTATGGCTACACCTTC. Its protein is CASRRGDSNYGYTF.

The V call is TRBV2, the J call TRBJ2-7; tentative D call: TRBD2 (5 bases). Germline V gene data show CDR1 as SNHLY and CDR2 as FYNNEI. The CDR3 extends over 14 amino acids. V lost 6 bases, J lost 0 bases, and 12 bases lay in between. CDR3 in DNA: TGTGCCAGCAGGGAGGACGGGAACTCCTACGAGCAGTACTTC. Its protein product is CASREDGNSYEQYF.

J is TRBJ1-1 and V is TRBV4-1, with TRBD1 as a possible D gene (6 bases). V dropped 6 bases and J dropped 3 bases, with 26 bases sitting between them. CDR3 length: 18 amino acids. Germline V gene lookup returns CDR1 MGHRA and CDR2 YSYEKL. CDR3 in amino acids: CASSLGLVQRGGYTEAFF. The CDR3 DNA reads TGCGCCAGCAGTCTTGGGCTCGTTCAGAGGGGGGGCTACACTGAAGCTTTCTTT.